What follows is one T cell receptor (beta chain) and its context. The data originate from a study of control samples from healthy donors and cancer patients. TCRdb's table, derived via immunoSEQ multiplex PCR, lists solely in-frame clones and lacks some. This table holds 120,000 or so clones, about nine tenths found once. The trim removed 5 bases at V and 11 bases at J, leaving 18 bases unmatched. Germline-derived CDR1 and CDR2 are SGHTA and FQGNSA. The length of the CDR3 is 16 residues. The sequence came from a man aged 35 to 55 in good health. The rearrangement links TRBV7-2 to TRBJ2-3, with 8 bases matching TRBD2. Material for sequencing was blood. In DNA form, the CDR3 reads TGTGCCAGCAGCCCCCGGGGAAGCGGGGGTGGGGTGGGGCAGTATTTT. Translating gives CASSPRGSGGGVGQYF.